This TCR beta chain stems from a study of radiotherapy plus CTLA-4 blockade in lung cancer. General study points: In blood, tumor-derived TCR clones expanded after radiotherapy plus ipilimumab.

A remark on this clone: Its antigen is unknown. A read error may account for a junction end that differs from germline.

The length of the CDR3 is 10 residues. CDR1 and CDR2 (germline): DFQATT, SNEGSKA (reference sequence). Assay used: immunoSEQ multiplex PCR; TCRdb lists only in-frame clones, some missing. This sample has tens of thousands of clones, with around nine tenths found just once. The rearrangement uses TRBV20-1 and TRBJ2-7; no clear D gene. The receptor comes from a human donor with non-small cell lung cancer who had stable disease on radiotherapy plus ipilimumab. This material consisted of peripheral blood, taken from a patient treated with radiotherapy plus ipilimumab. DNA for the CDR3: TGCAGTGCTAGAGTAGGTCGGCAAAACTTC. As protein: CSARVGRQNF.